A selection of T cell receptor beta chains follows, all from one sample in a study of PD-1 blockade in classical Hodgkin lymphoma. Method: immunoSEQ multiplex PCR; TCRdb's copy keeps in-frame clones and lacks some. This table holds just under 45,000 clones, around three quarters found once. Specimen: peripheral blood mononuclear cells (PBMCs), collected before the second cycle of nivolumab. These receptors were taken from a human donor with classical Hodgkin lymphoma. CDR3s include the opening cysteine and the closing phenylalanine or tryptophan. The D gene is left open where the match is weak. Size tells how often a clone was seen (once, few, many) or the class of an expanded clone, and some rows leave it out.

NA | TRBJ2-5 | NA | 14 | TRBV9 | TGTGCCAGCAGCGTAGACAGTGTAGGAGAGACCCAGTACTTC | CASSVDSVGETQYF
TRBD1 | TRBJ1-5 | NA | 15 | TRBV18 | TGTGCCAGCTCACCCTCCGGAGGGGGCGACCAGCCCCAGCATTTT | CASSPSGGGDQPQHF
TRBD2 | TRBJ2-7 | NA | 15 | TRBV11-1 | TGTGCCAGCAGCCCCCGGGGGGGGGCAGGCTACGAGCAGTACTTC | CASSPRGGAGYEQYF
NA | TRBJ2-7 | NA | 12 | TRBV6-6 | TGTGCCAGCAGTCCCGCTCCCCTCGAGCAGTACTTC | CASSPAPLEQYF
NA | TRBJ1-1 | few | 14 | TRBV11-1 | TGTGCCAGCAGCTTCCCGGAGGGGAGTACTGAAGCTTTCTTT | CASSFPEGSTEAFF
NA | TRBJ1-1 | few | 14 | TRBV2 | TGTGCCAGCATTTACAGATCCCACAACACTGAAGCTTTCTTT | CASIYRSHNTEAFF
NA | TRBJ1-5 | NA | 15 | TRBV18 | TGTGCCAGCTCACCCGGGACGGATAGCAATCAGCCCCAGCATTTT | CASSPGTDSNQPQHF
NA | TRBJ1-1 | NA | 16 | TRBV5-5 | TGTGCCAGCAGCTCACTACAGGGTTTCATGAACACTGAAGCTTTCTTT | CASSSLQGFMNTEAFF
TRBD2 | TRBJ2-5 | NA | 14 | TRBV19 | TGTGCCAGTAGGCCTAGCGGGACAGTGGAGACCCAGTACTTC | CASRPSGTVETQYF
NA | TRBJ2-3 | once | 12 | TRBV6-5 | TGTGCCAGCGGGACGAGTGGAGATACGCAGTATTTT | CASGTSGDTQYF
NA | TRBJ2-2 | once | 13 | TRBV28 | TGTGCCAGTCAAGGGGCTAGCACCGGGGAGCTGTTTTTT | CASQGASTGELFF
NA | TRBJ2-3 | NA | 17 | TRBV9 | TGTGCCAGCAGCGCGCTGGGGGAGGCCCCCAGCACAGATACGCAGTATTTT | CASSALGEAPSTDTQYF
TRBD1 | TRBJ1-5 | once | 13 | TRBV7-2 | TGTGCCAGCAGCGTCGACAGGGATCAGCCCCAGCATTTT | CASSVDRDQPQHF
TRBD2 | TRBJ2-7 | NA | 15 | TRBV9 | TGTGCCAGCAGCGTAGAGGTGGGAGGGACCTACGAGCAGTACTTC | CASSVEVGGTYEQYF
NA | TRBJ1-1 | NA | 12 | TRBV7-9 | TGTGCCAGCAGCTTAGAACCAGTTGAAGCTTTCTTT | CASSLEPVEAFF
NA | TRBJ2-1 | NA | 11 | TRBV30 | TGTGCCTGGAGTGTTTCGGCTGAGCAGTTCTTC | CAWSVSAEQFF
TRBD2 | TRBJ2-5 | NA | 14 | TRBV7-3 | TGTGCCAGCAGCTCAACCGGGGGGCAAGAGACCCAGTACTTC | CASSSTGGQETQYF
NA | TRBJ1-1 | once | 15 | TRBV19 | TGTGCCAGTAGTACTCACAAAGGTTGGGGCACTGAAGCTTTCTTT | CASSTHKGWGTEAFF
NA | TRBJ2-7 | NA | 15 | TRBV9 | TGTGCCAGCAGCGTAGGGTGGGGGGTATCCTACGAGCAGTACTTC | CASSVGWGVSYEQYF
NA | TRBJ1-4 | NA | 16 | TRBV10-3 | TGTGCCATCAGTGAGTCCGAGGGAACAACTAATGAAAAACTGTTTTTT | CAISESEGTTNEKLFF
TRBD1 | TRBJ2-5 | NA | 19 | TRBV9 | TGTGCCAGCAATCCCCACCCCCAGCCCCCCGGGACAGGGGTAGAGACCCAGTACTTC | CASNPHPQPPGTGVETQYF
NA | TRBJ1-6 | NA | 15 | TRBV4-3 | TGCGCCAGCAGCCAAGATCAGGGAAGTAATTCACCCCTCCACTTT | CASSQDQGSNSPLHF
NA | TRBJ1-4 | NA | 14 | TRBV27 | TGTGCCAGCGCATCGGTGGGGGGAGGTGAAAAACTGTTTTTT | CASASVGGGEKLFF
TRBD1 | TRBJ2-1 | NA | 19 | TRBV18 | TGTGCCAGCTCACCACGGTATCGGGAAGGACAGGGGGCTTACAATGAGCAGTTCTTC | CASSPRYREGQGAYNEQFF
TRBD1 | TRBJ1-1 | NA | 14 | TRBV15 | TGTGCCACCACCGAGGACAGGTCAAACACTGAAGCTTTCTTT | CATTEDRSNTEAFF
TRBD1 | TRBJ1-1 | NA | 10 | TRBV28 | TGTGCCAGCAGTGACAGGGGTTACGAGTTT | CASSDRGYEF
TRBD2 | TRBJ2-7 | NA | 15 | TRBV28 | TGTGCCAGCAGATTACCGGGACTAGCGGGCAACGAGCAGTACTTC | CASRLPGLAGNEQYF
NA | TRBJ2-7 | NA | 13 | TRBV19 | TGTGCCAGTAAGGCGGGACCGACCTACGAGCAGTACTTC | CASKAGPTYEQYF
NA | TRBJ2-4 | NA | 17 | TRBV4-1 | TGCGCCAGCAGCCAAGAGGGGGGGGGCTCATCCAAAAACATTCAGTACTTC | CASSQEGGGSSKNIQYF
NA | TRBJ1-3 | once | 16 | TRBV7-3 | TGTGCCAGCAGCCAACCCCTTCAGGGCGGCGGAAACACCATATATTTT | CASSQPLQGGGNTIYF
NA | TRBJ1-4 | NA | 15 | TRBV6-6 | TGTGCCAGCAGTTTCCAGTTGGGACGCGATGAAAAACTGTTTTTT | CASSFQLGRDEKLFF
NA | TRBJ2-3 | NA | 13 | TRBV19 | TGTGCCAGTAGTATAGGAGGAAGGGATACGCAGTATTTT | CASSIGGRDTQYF
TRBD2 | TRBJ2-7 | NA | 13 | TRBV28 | TGTGTCACCTCCGGGCGGGGGGACTACGAGCAGTACTTC | CVTSGRGDYEQYF
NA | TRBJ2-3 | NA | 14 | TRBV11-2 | TGTGCCAGCAGCCCAGGACTATCCACAGATACGCAGTATTTT | CASSPGLSTDTQYF
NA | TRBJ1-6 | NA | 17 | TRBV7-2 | TGTGCCAGCAGCTTAGTCGACATTAGCTCCTATAATTCACCCCTCCACTTT | CASSLVDISSYNSPLHF
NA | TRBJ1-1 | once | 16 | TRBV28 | TGTGCCAGCAGAGTCACGGGGGGCTCTAATAAACTTGAAGCTTTCTTT | CASRVTGGSNKLEAFF
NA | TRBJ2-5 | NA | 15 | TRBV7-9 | TGTGCCAGCAGCTTAGCATCCCGGAGCAAAGAGACCCAGTACTTC | CASSLASRSKETQYF
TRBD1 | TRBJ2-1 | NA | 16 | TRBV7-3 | TGTGCCAGCAGCTTAACCGGGACAGCTTCCTACAATGAGCAGTTCTTC | CASSLTGTASYNEQFF
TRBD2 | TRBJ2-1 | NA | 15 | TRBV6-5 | TGTGCCAGCAGTTCCGGTACCGGGGGGTACAATGAGCAGTTCTTC | CASSSGTGGYNEQFF
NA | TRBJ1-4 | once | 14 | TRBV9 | TGTGCCAGCAGCTCCGGGAGCCCTAATGAAAAACTGTTTTTT | CASSSGSPNEKLFF
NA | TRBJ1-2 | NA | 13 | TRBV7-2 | TGTGCCAGCAGCTTAGTTCTTACGGATGGCTACACCTTC | CASSLVLTDGYTF
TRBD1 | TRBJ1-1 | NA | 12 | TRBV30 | TGTGCCTGGAGTCCGACAGGGGCTGAAGCTTTCTTT | CAWSPTGAEAFF
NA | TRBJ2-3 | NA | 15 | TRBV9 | TGTGCCAGCAGCTCCAGGACAGCTAGCACAGATACGCAGTATTTT | CASSSRTASTDTQYF
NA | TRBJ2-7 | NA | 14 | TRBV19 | TGTGCCAGTAGTCCAGGCGGGGTGTCCTACGAGCAGTACTTC | CASSPGGVSYEQYF
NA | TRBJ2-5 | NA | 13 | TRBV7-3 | TGTGCCAGCAGCGGGGCAGCCCAAGAGACCCAGTACTTC | CASSGAAQETQYF
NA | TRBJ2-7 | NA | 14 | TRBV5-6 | TGTGCCAGCAGCGGAACAGGATCCAACTACGAGCAGTACTTC | CASSGTGSNYEQYF
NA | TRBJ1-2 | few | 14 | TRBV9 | TGTGCCAGCAGCCCCGCCGGGACATTTGATGGCTACACCTTC | CASSPAGTFDGYTF
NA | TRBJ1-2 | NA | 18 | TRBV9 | TGTGCCAGCAGCGGAACCGGGACACCTTCCGATTTCTTCTATGGCTACACCTTC | CASSGTGTPSDFFYGYTF